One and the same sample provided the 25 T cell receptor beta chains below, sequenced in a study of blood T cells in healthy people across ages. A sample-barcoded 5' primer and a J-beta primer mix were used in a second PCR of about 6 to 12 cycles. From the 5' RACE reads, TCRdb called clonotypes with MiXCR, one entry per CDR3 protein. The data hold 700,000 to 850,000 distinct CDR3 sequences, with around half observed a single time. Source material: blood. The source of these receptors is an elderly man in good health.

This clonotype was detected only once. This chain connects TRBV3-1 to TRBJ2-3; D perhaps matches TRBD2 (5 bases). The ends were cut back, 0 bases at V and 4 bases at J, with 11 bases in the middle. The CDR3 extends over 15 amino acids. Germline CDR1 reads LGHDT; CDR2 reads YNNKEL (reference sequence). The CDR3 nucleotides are TGTGCCAGCAGCCAAGAAGGTCGGCGGGCAGATACGCAGTATTTT. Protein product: CASSQEGRRADTQYF.

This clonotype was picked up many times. This CDR3 is CSVVGGSQETQYF. The DNA for the CDR3 is TGCAGCGTTGTAGGAGGCAGCCAAGAGACCCAGTACTTC. The chain combines TRBV29-1 with TRBJ2-5; D might be TRBD2 (5 bases). V lost 4 bases, J lost 1 base, and 10 bases lay in between. The CDR3 is made up of 13 amino acids. Germline V gene data show CDR1 as SQVTM and CDR2 as ANQGSEA.

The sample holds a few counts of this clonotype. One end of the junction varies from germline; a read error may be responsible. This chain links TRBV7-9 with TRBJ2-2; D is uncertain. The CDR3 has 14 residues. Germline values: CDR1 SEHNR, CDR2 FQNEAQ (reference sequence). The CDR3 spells CASSLEARPGELFF. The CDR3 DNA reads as TGTGCCAGCAGTTTAGAGGCCCGGCCCGGGGAGCTGTTTTTT.

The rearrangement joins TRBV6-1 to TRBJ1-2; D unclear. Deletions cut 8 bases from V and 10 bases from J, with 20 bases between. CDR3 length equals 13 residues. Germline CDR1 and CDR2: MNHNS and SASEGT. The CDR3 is CASDSPPWGVYTF. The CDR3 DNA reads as TGTGCCAGCGATTCGCCACCCTGGGGTGTCTACACCTTC.

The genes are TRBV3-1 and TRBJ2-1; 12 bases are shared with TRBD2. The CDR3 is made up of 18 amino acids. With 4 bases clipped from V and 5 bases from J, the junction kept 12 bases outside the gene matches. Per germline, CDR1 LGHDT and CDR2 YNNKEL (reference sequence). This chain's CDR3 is CASSPEPGLAGSNNEQFF. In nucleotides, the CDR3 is TGTGCCAGCAGCCCCGAACCGGGACTAGCGGGTTCCAACAATGAGCAGTTCTTC.

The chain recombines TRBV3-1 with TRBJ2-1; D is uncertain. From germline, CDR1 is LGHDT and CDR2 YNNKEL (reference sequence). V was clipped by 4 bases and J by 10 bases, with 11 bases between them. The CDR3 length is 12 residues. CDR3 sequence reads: CASSPYEGEQFF. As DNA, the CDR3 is TGTGCCAGCAGCCCCTATGAAGGGGAGCAGTTCTTC.

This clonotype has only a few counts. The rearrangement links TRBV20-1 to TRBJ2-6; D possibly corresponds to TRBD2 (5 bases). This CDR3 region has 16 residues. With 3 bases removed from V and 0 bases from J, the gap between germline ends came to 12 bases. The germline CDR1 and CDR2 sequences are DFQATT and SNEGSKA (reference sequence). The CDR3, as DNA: TGCAGTGCTAGTGTGGAGGTGCCCTCTGGGGCCAACGTCCTGACTTTC. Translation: CSASVEVPSGANVLTF.

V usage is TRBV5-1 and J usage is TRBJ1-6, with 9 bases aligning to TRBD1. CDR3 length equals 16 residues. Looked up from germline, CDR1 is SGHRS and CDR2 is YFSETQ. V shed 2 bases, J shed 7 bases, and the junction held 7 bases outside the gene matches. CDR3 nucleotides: TGCGCCAGCAGCTTAACAAACGACAGGGGGAATTCACCCCTCCACTTT. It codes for CASSLTNDRGNSPLHF.

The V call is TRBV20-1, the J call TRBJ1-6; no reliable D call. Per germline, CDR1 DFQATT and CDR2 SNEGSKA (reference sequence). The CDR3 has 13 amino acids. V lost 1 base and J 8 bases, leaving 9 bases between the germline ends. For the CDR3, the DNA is TGCAGTGCTAGAGCTAGTGGGGATTCACCCCTCCACTTT. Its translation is CSARASGDSPLHF.

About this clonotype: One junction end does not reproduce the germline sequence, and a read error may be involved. This CDR3 reads CASSPRPGKGSNGQFF. CDR3 nucleotides: TGTGCCAGCAGCCCCCGACCCGGGAAGGGGTCCAATGGGCAGTTCTTC. The chain is built from TRBV11-2 and TRBJ2-1; either TRBD1 or TRBD2 may supply D (5 bases each). Per germline, CDR1 SGHAT and CDR2 FQNNGV. This CDR3 is 16 amino acids long.

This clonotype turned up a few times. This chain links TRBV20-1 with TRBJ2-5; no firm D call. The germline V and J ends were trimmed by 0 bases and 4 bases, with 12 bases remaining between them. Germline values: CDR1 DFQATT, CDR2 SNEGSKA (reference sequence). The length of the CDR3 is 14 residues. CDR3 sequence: CSARDIRGRETQYF. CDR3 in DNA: TGCAGTGCTAGAGATATCCGAGGACGAGAGACCCAGTACTTC.

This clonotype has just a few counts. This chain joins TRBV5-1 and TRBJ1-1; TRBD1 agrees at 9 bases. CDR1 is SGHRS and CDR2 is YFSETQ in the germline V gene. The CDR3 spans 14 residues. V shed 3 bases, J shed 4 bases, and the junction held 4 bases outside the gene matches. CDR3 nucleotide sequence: TGCGCCAGCAGCTATGGACAGGGGATCACTGAAGCTTTCTTT. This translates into CASSYGQGITEAFF.

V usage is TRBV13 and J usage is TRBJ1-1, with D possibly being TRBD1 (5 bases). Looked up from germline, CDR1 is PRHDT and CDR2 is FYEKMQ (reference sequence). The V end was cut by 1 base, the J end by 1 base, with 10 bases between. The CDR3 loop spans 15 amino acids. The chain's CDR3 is CASSLVGHPNTEAFF. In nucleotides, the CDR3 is TGTGCCAGCAGCTTAGTCGGACACCCGAACACTGAAGCTTTCTTT.

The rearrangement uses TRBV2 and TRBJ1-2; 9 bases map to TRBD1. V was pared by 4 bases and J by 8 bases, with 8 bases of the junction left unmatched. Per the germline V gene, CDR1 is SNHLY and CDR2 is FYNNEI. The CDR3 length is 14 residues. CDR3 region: CASSVGQGSHGYTF. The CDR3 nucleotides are TGTGCCAGCAGTGTGGGACAGGGTTCCCACGGCTACACCTTC.

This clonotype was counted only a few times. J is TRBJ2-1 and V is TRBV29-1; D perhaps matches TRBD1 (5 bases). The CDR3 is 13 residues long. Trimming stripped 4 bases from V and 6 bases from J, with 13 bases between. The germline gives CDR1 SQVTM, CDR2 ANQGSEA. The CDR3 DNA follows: TGCAGCGTTGTAGTATTTAGGGGCAATGAGCAGTTCTTC. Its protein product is CSVVVFRGNEQFF.

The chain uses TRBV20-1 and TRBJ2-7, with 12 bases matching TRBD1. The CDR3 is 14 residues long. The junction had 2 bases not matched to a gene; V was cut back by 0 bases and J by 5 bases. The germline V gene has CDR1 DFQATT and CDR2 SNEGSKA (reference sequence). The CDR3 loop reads CSAREGQGAHEQYF. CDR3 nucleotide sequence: TGCAGTGCTAGAGAGGGACAGGGGGCCCACGAGCAGTACTTC.

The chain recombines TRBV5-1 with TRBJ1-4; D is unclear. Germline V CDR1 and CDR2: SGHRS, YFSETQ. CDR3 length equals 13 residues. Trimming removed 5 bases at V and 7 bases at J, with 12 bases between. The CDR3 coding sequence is TGCGCCAGCAGTATAGGACTCGGTGAAAAACTGTTTTTT. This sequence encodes CASSIGLGEKLFF.

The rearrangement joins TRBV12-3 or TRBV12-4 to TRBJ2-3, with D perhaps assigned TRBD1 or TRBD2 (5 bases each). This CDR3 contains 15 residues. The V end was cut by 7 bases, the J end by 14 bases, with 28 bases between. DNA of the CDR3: TGTGCCAGCACTCGACCGGGACCCCAAAGCAGATACGCGTATTTT. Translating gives CASTRPGPQSRYAYF.

Here the CDR3 reads CASSLGGAGAHNGEQFF. The DNA of the CDR3 is TGTGCCAGCAGTTTAGGTGGTGCAGGGGCCCACAACGGTGAGCAGTTCTTC. The chain uses TRBV12-3 or TRBV12-4 and TRBJ2-1; possibly TRBD1 for D (6 bases). This CDR3 contains 17 residues. V was shortened by 1 base and J by 9 bases, with 22 bases between the two germline ends.

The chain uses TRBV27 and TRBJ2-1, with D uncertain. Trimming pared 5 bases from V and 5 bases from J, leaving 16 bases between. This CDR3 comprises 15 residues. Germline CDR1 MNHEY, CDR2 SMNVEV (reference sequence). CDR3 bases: TGTGCCAGCAGTCCGCAATGGCAGCTTGACAATGAGCAGTTCTTC. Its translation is CASSPQWQLDNEQFF.

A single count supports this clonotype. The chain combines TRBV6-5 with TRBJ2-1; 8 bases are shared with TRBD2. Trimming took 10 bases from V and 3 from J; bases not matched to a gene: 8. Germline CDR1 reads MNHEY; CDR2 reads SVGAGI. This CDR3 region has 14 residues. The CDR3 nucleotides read TGTGCCACCGGACTAGCCGGGGACTACAATGAGCAGTTCTTC. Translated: CATGLAGDYNEQFF.

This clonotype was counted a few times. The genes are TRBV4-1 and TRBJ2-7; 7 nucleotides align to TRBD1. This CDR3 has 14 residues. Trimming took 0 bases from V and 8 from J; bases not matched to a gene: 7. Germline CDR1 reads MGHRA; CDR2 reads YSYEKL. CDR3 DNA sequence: TGCGCCAGCAGCCAAGATCGGACAGGCCGACAGCAGTACTTC. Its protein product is CASSQDRTGRQQYF.

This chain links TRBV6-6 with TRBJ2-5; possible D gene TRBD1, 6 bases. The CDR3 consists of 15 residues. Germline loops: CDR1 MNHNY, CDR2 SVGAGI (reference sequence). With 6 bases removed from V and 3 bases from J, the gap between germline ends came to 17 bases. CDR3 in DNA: TGTGCCAGCAGCCACGATCCGGGACAAAAAGAGACCCAGTACTTC. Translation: CASSHDPGQKETQYF.

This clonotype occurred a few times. DNA for the CDR3: TGTGCCAGCAGCGTAGTAGGGCTCAGCACAGATACGCAGTATTTT. Its translation: CASSVVGLSTDTQYF. The V gene is TRBV9, the J gene TRBJ2-3; no clear D gene. Looked up from germline, CDR1 is SGDLS and CDR2 is YYNGEE. The CDR3 length is 15 residues. Trimming pared 0 bases from V and 0 bases from J, leaving 8 bases between.

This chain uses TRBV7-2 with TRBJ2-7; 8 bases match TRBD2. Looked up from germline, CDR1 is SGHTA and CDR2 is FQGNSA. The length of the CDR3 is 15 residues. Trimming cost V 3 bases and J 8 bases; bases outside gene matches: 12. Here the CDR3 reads CASSFTGEGLEKQYF. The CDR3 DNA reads TGTGCCAGCAGCTTTACAGGAGAGGGACTAGAGAAGCAGTACTTC. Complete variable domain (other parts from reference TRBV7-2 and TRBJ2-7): GAGVSQSPSNKVTEKGKDVELRCDPISGHTALYWYRQSLGQGLEFLIYFQGNSAPDKSGLPSDRFSAERTGGSVSTLTIQRTQQEDSAVYLCASSFTGEGLEKQYFGPGTRLTVT.